This T cell receptor beta chain was identified during a study of neurological immune-mediated disorders. Each TCR transcript was tagged with a 10-nucleotide random UMI during 5'RACE. TCRdb recomputed calls from the 5' RACE reads with MiXCR, one row per CDR3 protein. The data hold about 27,000 distinct CDR3 sequences, with 20% to 25% observed a single time. This clonotype was picked up many times. CDR1 LGHNA and CDR2 YSLEER come from the germline V gene. Trimming at V came to 3 bases and at J to 7 bases, leaving 11 bases not matched to a gene. The CDR3 contains 15 residues. The sequence was collected from a woman aged 60-70 years in good health. The sequenced sample consisted of PBMCs. The rearrangement joins TRBV4-3 to TRBJ1-2; 7 nucleotides line up with TRBD1. For the CDR3, the DNA is TGCGCCAGCAGCCACACAACTCAGGGGGAGGGTGGCTACACCTTC. It encodes CASSHTTQGEGGYTF.